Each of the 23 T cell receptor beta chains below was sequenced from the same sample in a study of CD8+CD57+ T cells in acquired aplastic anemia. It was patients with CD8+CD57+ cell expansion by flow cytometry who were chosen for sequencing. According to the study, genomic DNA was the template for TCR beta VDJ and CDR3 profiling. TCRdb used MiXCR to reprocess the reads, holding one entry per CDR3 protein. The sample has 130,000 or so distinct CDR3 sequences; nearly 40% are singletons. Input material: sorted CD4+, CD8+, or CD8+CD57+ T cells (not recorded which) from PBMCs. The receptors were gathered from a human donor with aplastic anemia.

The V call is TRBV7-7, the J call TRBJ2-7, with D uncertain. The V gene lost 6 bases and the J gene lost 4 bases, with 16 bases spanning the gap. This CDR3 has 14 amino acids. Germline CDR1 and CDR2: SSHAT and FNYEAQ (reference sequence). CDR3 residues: CASSLSVPEYEQYF. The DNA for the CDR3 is TGTGCCAGCAGTTTATCTGTCCCGGAATACGAGCAGTACTTC.

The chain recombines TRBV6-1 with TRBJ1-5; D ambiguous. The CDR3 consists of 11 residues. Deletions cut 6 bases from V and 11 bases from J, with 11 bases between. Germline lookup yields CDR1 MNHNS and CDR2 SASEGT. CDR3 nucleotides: TGTGCCAGCAGCGCTAGGGAGACCCAGCATTTT. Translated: CASSARETQHF.

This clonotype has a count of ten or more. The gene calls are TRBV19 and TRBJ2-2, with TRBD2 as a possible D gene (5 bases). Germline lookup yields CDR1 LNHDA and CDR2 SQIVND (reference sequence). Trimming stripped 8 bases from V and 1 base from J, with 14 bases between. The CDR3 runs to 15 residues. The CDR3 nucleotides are TGTGCCAGTTCCCTCTTCGCGGGGAACACCGGGGAGCTGTTTTTT. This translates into CASSLFAGNTGELFF.

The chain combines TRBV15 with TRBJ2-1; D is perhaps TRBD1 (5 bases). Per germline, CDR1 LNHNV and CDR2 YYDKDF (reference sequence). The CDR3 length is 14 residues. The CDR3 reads CATPGAGQNNEQFF. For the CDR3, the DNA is TGTGCTACCCCTGGGGCAGGTCAGAACAATGAGCAGTTCTTC.

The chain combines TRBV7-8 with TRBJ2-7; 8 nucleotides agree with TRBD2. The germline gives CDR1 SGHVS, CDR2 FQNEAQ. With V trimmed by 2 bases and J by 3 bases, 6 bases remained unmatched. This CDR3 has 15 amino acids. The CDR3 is CASSLIPTSVYEQYF. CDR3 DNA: TGTGCCAGCAGCTTAATTCCGACTAGCGTCTACGAGCAGTACTTC. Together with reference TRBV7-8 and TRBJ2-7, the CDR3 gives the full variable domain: GAGVSQSPRYKVAKRGQDVALRCDPISGHVSLFWYQQALGQGPEFLTYFQNEAQLDKSGLPSDRFFAERPEGSVSTLKIQRTQQEDSAVYLCASSLIPTSVYEQYFGPGTRLTVT.

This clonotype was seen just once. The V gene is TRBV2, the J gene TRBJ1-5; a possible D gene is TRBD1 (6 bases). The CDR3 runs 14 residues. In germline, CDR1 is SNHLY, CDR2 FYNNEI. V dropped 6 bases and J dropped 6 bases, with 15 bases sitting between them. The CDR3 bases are TGTGCCAGCAGCGAGGGGGGGCCCAGTCAGCCCCAGCATTTT. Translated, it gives CASSEGGPSQPQHF.

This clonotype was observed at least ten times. The CDR3 DNA reads as TGTGCCAGCAGCTTAGAAGTAAGAATTTCTGGAAACACCATATATTTT. As protein: CASSLEVRISGNTIYF. The rearrangement uses TRBV11-1 and TRBJ1-3; D gene unclear. V was clipped by 1 base and J by 1 base, with 11 bases between them. Per germline, CDR1 SGHAT and CDR2 FQDESV (reference sequence). The CDR3 extends over 16 amino acids.

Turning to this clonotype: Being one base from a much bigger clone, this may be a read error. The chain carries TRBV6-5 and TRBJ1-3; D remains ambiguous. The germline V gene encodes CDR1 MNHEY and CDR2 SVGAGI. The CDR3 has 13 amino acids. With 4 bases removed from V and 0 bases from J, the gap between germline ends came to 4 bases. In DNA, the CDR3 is TGTGCCAGCAGTTCGGTCTCTGGAAACACCATATATTTT. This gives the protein CASSSVSGNTIYF.

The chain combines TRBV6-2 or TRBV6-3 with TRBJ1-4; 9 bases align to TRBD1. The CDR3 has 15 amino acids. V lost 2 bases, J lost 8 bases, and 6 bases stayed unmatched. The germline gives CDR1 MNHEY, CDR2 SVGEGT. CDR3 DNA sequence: TGTGCCAGCAGTTACGACGGGACAGGGAACGAAAAACTGTTTTTT. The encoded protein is CASSYDGTGNEKLFF.

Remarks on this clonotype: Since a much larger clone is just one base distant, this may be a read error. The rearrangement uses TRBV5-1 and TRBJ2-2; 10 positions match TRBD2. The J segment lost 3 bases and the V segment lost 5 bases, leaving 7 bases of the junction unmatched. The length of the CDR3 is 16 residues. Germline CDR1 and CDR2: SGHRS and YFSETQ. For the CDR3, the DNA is TGCGCCAGCAGTGGAGGACTAGCGGAAGACACCGGGGAGCTGTTTTTT. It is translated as CASSGGLAEDTGELFF.

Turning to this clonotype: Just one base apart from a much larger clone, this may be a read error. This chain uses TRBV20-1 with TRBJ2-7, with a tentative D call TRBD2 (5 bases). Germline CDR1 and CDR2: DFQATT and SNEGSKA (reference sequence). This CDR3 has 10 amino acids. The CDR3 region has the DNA TGCAGTGCTCGCGACTACGTGCAGTACTTC. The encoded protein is CSARDYVQYF.

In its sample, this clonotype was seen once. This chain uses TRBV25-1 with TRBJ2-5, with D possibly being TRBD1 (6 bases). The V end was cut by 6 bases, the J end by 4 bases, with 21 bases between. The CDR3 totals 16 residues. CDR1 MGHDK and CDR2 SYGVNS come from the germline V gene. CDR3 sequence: CASSQDRSRVVETQYF. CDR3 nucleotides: TGTGCCAGCAGCCAAGACAGGTCCAGGGTGGTAGAGACCCAGTACTTC.

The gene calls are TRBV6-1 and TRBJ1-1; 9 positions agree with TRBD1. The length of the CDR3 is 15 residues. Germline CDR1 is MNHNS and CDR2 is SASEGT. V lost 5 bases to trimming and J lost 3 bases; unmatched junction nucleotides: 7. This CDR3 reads CASSTGTGSDTEAFF. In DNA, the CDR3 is TGTGCCAGCAGTACCGGGACAGGGAGTGACACTGAAGCTTTCTTT.

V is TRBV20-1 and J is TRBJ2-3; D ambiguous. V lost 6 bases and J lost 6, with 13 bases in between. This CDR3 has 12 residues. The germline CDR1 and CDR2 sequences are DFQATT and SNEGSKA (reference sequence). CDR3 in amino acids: CSAEPSVDTQYF. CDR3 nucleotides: TGCAGTGCCGAGCCATCTGTTGATACGCAGTATTTT.

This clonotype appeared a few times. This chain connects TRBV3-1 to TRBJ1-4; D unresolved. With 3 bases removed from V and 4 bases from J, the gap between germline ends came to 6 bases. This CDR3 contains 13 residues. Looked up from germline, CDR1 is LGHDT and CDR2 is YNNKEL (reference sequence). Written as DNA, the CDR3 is TGTGCCAGCAGCCAGGGTAGTAATGAAAAACTGTTTTTT. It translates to CASSQGSNEKLFF. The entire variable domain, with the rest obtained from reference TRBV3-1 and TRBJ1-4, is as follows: DTAVSQTPKYLVTQMGNDKSIKCEQNLGHDTMYWYKQDSKKFLKIMFSYNNKELIINETVPNRFSPKSPDKAHLNLHINSLELGDSAVYFCASSQGSNEKLFFGSGTQLSVL.

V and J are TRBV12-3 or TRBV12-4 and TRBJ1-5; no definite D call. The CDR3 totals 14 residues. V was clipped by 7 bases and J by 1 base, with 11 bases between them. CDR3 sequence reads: CASTEGPSNQPQHF. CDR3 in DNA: TGTGCCAGCACCGAAGGGCCAAGCAATCAGCCCCAGCATTTT.

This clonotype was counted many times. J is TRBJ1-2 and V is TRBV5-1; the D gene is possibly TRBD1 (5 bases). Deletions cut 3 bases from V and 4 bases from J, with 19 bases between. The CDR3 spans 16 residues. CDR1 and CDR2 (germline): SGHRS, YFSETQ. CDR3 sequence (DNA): TGCGCCAGCAGCTGGGCGCAGGGCGGGAGCAGCTATGGCTACACCTTC. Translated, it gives CASSWAQGGSSYGYTF.

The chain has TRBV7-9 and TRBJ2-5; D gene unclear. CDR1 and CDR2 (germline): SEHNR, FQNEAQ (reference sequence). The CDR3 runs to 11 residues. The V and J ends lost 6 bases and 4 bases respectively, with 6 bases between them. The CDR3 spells CASRPTETQYF. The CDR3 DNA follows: TGTGCCAGCAGACCGACAGAGACCCAGTACTTC.

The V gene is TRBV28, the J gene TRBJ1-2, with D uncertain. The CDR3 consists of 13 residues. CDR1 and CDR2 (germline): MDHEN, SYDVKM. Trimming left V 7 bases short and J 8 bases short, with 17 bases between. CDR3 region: CASTLRLRRGYTF. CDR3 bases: TGTGCCAGCACCTTGAGGTTACGGAGAGGCTACACCTTC.

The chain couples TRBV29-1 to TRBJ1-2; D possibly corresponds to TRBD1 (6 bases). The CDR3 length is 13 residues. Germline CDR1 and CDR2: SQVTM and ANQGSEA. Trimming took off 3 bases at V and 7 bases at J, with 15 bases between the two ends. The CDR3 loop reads CSVDRTGTGGYTF. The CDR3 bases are TGCAGCGTTGATCGTACAGGGACGGGTGGCTACACCTTC. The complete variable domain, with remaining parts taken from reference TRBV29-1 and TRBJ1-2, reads SAVISQKPSRDICQRGTSLTIQCQVDSQVTMMFWYRQQPGQSLTLIATANQGSEATYESGFVIDKFPISRPNLTFSTLTVSNMSPEDSSIYLCSVDRTGTGGYTFGSGTRLTVV.

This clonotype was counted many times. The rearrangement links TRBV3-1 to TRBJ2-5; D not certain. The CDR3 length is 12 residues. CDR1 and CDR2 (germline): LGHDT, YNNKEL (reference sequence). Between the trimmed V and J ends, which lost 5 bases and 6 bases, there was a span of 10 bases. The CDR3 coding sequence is TGTGCCAGCAGCTCTGTTAGGAAGACCCAGTACTTC. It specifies CASSSVRKTQYF.

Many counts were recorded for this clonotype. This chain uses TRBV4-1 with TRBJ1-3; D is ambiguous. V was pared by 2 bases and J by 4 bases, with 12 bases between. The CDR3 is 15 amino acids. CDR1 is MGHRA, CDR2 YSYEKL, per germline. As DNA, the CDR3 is TGCGCCAGCAGCCAAATTAGGGTTACCGGAAACACCATATATTTT. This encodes CASSQIRVTGNTIYF.

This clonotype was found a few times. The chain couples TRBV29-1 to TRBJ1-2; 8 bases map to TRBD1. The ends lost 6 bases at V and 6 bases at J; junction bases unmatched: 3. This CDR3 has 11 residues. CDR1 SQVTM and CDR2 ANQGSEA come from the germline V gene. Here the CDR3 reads CSVRDRNGYTF. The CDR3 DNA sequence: TGCAGCGTCAGGGACAGGAATGGCTACACCTTC.